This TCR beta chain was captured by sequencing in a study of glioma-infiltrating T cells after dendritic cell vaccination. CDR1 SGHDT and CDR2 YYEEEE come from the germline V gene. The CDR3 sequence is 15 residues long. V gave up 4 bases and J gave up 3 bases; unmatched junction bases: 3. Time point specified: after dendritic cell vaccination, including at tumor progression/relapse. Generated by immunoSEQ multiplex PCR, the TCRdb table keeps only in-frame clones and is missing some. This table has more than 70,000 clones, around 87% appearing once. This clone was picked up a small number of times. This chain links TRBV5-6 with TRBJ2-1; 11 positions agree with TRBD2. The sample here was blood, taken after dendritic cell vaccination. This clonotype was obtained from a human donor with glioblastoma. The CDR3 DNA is TGTGCCAGCAGCAGGGGACTAGCGGACTACAATGAGCAGTTCTTC. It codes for CASSRGLADYNEQFF.